Listed below are T cell receptor beta chains from one sample, sequenced in a study of blood T cell repertoires in COVID-19. Using immunoSEQ multiplex PCR, the repertoire was profiled, and TCRdb retains in-frame clones only, with some absent. The sample consists of more than 85,000 clones, approximately 82% of them appearing once. The sequencing input was peripheral blood. The receptor set was obtained from a woman aged 80 or older with acute or convalescent COVID-19. The conserved cysteine and the conserved F or W are not part of the CDR3 here.

CDR3 protein | V gene
ASSLGAGREETQY | TRBV11-2
ASSLAPGQDCSGNTIY | TRBV11-1
ASSQDGRGDTQY | TRBV4-3
ASSPNRGLNEQF | TRBV27
ASSTPTGGKQF | TRBV27
ASSLAGATSGSWNEQY | TRBV7-9
ASSEEAGVVTGELF | TRBV27
ASSPRQGVAF | TRBV6-5
ASSPRVTREVNEQY | TRBV11-1
ATAPTSTGNTGELF | TRBV10-3
ATSEYGYNEQF | TRBV24-1
ASSIEKGQGRDGYT | TRBV19
SVGSGGTEAF | TRBV29-1
ASIETGTGRNYGYT | TRBV28
ASSIGQDRAF | TRBV5-1
ASSLDRNEKLF | TRBV28
ASSLLSLRQGEAF | TRBV28
ASIAGESSYNEQF | TRBV5-1
ATSVPGQRETQY | TRBV24-1
ASSLGGNNQPQH | TRBV5-6
ASSLTSGSGTGELF | TRBV5-1
ASSPDRSNQPQH | TRBV18
ASSLRGYEQY | TRBV27
ASSLGRGLTKNTEAF | TRBV5-4
AISESFQRAITGELF | TRBV10-3
ASSLGQGNNSPLH | TRBV5-1
AISESRTGAETQY | TRBV10-3
ASSLSGTGGNQPQH | TRBV19
SVAGANYGYT | TRBV29-1
ASSPLAGTYNEQF | TRBV2
ASSVWRGRGRADTQY | TRBV9
ASRLSGTRNTDTQY | TRBV7-2
ASSQSSGLRETQY | TRBV18
AIMGGSSYEQY | TRBV10-3
ASSPQGETQY | TRBV3-1/TRBV3-2
ASSPTGGGGYT | TRBV7-2
ASSGGGAKNIQY | TRBV5-5
ASRTQRAGYT | TRBV2
ATSDPARTGDYGYT | TRBV24-1
ASSSQGAGETQY | TRBV7-2
ASSSGQQNTEAF | TRBV5-1
ASSLLGQSSYEQY | TRBV28
ASSFRSDSNSPLH | TRBV7-9
ASSSPGQGPVLH | TRBV19
ASSSQAGFVETQY | TRBV7-2
ASSQGLAAHNEQF | TRBV7-2
ASSYLEPQH | TRBV6-5
ATSRDGSVGDEQF | TRBV15
ASSPGGVRANSPLH | TRBV28
ASSISGLSNEQF | TRBV19
ASSRGEAGELF | TRBV18
SVGVAANYGYT | TRBV29-1
ASSLGTGSNQPQH | TRBV7-9
ASSLDTAGFNEQF | TRBV11-3